This T cell receptor beta chain derives from a study of radiation and T cells in renal cell carcinoma (dated by TCRdb to 2019 to 2021). Notes on the research overall: Samples came from a clinical trial, in which primary renal cell carcinomas received 15 Gy stereotactic body radiation therapy followed by nephrectomy 4 weeks later. TCR beta sequencing covered some 55 samples in total, comprising some 25 tumors and around 27 peripheral blood samples. In the approximately 58 samples combined, some 4,100,000 unique CDR3 nucleotide sequences were found, encoding 2.5 million to 3 million unique CDR3 amino acid sequences. Beyond this particular receptor, the publication reports: Tracking of blood repertoire dynamics stopped at three to four weeks after treatment, with no follow-up past that point. The single-armed trial design could not address effects of radiation dose or scheduling on the TCR repertoire. No pretreatment tumor biopsies were available, so the baseline intratumoral presence of clonotypes could not be determined. In blood, the top tumor clonotypes increased between baseline and 2 weeks post-radiation and then shrank by 4 weeks, which suggests that tumor-resident clones expanded only transiently.

On this clone itself: Its target antigen remains unknown. The sample holds no much larger clone one base away, and base qualities are not on file.

Its CDR3 holds 17 amino acids, cysteine through phenylalanine. The CDR3 DNA has 51 bases and is translated from base 1. After removal of 5 bases from V and 2 bases from J, the junction retains 15 bases not matched to a gene. Via the germline V gene, CDR1 is SGHAT and CDR2 FQNNGV. The time point label on this specimen signifies: blood 2 weeks post-SBRT. The treatment or condition label corresponds to: 15 Gy SBRT to primary tumor, nephrectomy 4 weeks later. Serial peripheral blood from radiation-treated patients was sampled at baseline, 2 weeks and 4 weeks after SBRT to track tumor-enriched clonotypes. Every patient's renal cell carcinoma showed clear cell pathology. The QIAamp DNA Blood Mini Kit (Qiagen) was used to prepare genomic DNA for TCR sequencing. The analyses included only samples that passed all quality control checks. The immunoSEQ kit was used, according to the manufacturer's recommendations, to generate TCR beta libraries from genomic DNA. To prepare the libraries, a first multiplex PCR with proprietary primers was run, followed by a second PCR that added unique barcodes, and a bead cleanup was done after each round. A kit-provided positive control reaction and a negative control reaction were included in every sample batch. The final libraries underwent checking on an Agilent 4200 TapeStation D1000 ScreenTape, volumetric pooling, and quantification by qPCR. Sequencing ran on an Illumina NextSeq500 with a MidOutput 150-cycle cartridge, using 156 Read1 and 15 Index1 cycles with kit custom primers. The pooled library was loaded at 1.0 pM with a roughly 22% PhiX control spike-in. In the source study's methods: Vendor-processed data were analyzed in R, and a clonotype was defined as all T cells sharing the same CDR3 nucleotide sequence. In the clone abundance analyses, frequencies were normalized to the 10,000 most abundant clones in each sample. Public T cell clones, averaging fewer than five per sample, were removed before analysis. An abundance difference of at least 32-fold between compartments was the criterion for calling clonotypes tumor-enriched or baseline blood-enriched. A beta-binomial differential abundance model was applied to find clonotypes that expanded or contracted between blood time points. Tumor-blood repertoire similarity was measured with the Baroni-Urbani and Buser coefficient, and group comparisons used two-tailed Wilcoxon tests in R. Sourced from immuneACCESS, this table was stored by TCRdb with only in-frame sequences that have V and J called. A share of the clones is absent; for the studies checked, an unresolved V gene accounts for under half, and the remainder has no known explanation. V, J and clone size reflect that table, while D and trimming were determined from the DNA. The sample contains some 120,000 clones, more than 70% of them found a single time. In total, the top ten clones hold more than 5% of the sample.

The receptor chain draws on TRBV11-2 and TRBJ2-7, and 7 junctional nucleotides match TRBD1. Sequences were derived from blood, sampled from a patient whose treatment included radiotherapy and nephrectomy. The sequence was collected from a woman in her 70s with renal cell carcinoma. The base sequence is TGTGCCAGCAGCCCGAGGCGACCGGGACAGAGGACCTACGAGCAGTACTTC. It specifies CASSPRRPGQRTYEQYF.